The TCR beta chain under discussion was sequenced for a study of cytomegalovirus exposure and HLA in healthy donors. Study-level background: The study placed 80% to 85% of its approximately 430 genotyped donors in the Caucasian-associated ancestry cluster.

This clone came up many times. Antigen unknown. A multiplex PCR was run with 60 Vbeta primers and 13 Jbeta primers. Assay used: immunoSEQ multiplex PCR; TCRdb lists only in-frame clones, some missing. The sample has approximately 210,000 clones; 70% to 80% are singletons. Study-wide results and caveats: The likely explanation for a cluster of highly shared sequence variants was sequencing artifact. Most TCR sequences were rare, but some public TCRs occurred in many donors.

The clonotype originates from a woman in her fifties or sixties in good health and CMV-seronegative. The sequencing input was PBMCs.

CDR3 amino acids: CASSEATGTGHGELFF. The CDR3 region has the DNA TGTGCCAGCTCAGAAGCCACCGGGACAGGGCACGGGGAGCTGTTTTTT. V gene TRBV6-4 combines with J gene TRBJ2-2; 9 bases line up with TRBD1. With 8 bases clipped from V and 7 bases from J, the junction kept 14 bases outside the gene matches. There are 16 residues in the CDR3. Germline CDR1 MRHNA, CDR2 SNTAGT.